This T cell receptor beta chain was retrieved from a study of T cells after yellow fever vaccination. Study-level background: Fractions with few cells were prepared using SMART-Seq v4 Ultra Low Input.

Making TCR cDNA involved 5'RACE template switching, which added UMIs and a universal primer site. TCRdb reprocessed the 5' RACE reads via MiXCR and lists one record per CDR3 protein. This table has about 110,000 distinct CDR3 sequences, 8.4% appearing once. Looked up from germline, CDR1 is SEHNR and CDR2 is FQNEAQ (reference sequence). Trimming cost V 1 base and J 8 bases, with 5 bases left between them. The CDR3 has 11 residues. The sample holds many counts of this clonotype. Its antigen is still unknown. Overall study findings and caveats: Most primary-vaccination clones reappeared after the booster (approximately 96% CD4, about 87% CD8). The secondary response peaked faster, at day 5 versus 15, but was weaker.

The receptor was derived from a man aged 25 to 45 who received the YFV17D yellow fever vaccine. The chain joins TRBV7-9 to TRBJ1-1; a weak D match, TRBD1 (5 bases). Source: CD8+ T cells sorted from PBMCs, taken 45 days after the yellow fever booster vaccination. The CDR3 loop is CASSLGTEAFF. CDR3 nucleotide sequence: TGTGCCAGCAGCTTAGGGACAGAAGCTTTCTTT.